This record concerns one TCR beta chain sequence. Its cognate antigen is unknown. Mouse names are used for the genes. The CDR3 goes on 4 residues after the read ends, and that part is filled in from the germline J gene. This sample was taken from a study of CD8+ T cells in alopecia areata. At the level of the study: Donors of skin were C3H/HeJ mice aged roughly 6-13 months with spontaneous alopecia, and recipients were roughly 7-11-week-old female C3H/HeJ mice.

The study's findings and limits: Clarity of TCR sharing across patients fell short of that in mice, possibly HLA-related.

Cell sorting was performed on pooled cutaneous lymph node cells with CD4, CD8alpha, NKG2D, NKG2ACE and other markers. V lost 1 base and J lost 3, with 11 bases in between. The germline CDR1 and CDR2 sequences are FNHDT and SITEND (reference sequence). The CDR3 extends over 14 amino acids. Extraction of RNA preceded its reverse transcription into cDNA, which served as the sequencing template. Profiling relied on immunoSEQ multiplex PCR, and the TCRdb table lists in-frame clones only, not all of them. The specimen has roughly 260,000 clones, none found just once. The sequence derives from a C3H/HeJ mouse with alopecia areata. These mice share the MHC haplotype H2-k. The chain joins TRBV19 to TRBJ2-7, with D tentatively TRBD1 (7 bases). The specimen was CD4+ T cells sorted from a lymph node. The DNA read from the CDR3 is TGTGCCAGCAGTATACGCAGGGGGGACTAT. Its translation is CASSIRRGDY. In full, the CDR3 reads CASSIRRGDYEQYF.